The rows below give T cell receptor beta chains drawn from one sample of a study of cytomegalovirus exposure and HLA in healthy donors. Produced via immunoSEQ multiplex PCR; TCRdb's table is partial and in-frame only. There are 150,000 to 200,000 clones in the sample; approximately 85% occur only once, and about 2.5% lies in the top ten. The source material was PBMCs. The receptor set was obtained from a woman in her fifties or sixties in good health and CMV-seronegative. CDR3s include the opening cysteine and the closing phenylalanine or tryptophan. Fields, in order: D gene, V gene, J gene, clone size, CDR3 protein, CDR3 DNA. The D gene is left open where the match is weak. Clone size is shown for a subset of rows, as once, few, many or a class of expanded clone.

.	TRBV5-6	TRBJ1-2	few	CASSLFGGSETNYGYTF	TGTGCCAGCAGCTTGTTTGGGGGCTCGGAAACTAACTATGGCTACACCTTC
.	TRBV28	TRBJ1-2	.	CASSPQYYGYTF	TGTGCCAGCAGCCCGCAGTACTATGGCTACACCTTC
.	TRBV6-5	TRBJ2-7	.	CASSYSGGHYEQYF	TGTGCCAGCAGTTACTCGGGCGGGCACTACGAGCAGTACTTC
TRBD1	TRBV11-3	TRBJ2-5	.	CASSKTGGTQYF	TGTGCCAGCAGCAAGACAGGGGGGACCCAGTACTTC
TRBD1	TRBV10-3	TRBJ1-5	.	CAIKGQHSNQPQHF	TGTGCCATCAAGGGACAGCATAGCAATCAGCCCCAGCATTTT
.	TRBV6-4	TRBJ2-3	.	CASRARERSTDTQYF	TGTGCCAGCAGAGCACGGGAGAGAAGCACAGATACGCAGTATTTT
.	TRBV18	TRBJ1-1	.	CASSPRGEAFF	TGTGCCAGCTCACCACGGGGGGAGGCTTTCTTT
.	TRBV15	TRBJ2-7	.	CATSLVSGGSEQYF	TGTGCCACCAGCCTTGTCTCGGGGGGCTCCGAGCAGTACTTC
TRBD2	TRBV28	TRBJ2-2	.	CASSVPGLAGGRDTGELFF	TGTGCCAGCAGTGTACCGGGACTAGCGGGAGGTAGAGACACCGGGGAGCTGTTTTTT
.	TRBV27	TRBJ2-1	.	CASSLLPQAGVPWEQFF	TGTGCCAGCAGTTTACTACCCCAGGCAGGGGTCCCATGGGAGCAGTTCTTC
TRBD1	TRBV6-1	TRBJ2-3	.	CASQDRRGTDTQYF	TGTGCCTCCCAGGACAGGAGAGGCACAGATACGCAGTATTTT
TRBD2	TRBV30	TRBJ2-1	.	CAWRPWQGKQTSGSYEQFF	TGTGCCTGGAGGCCTTGGCAGGGGAAGCAGACTAGCGGGAGTTATGAGCAGTTCTTC
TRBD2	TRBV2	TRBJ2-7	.	CASSRTSNEQYF	TGTGCCAGCAGTCGGACTAGTAACGAGCAGTACTTC
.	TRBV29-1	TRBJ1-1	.	CSALSTVNTEAFF	TGCAGCGCCCTCTCGACAGTGAACACTGAAGCTTTCTTT
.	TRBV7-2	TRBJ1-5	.	CASSPTRENNQPQHF	TGTGCCAGCAGCCCCACCCGGGAGAACAATCAGCCCCAGCATTTT
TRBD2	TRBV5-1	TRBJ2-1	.	CASSLGASGRSLEGEQFF	TGCGCCAGCAGCTTGGGAGCTAGCGGGAGGTCACTTGAGGGTGAGCAGTTCTTC
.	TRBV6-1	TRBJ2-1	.	CASSEIIRQFF	TGTGCCAGCAGTGAAATAATTCGGCAGTTCTTC